The sequence of this T cell receptor (beta chain) was determined in a study of T cell responses to AZD1222 COVID-19 vaccine. With respect to this clone: Its antigen is not identified.

V lost 1 base and J lost 0, with 7 bases in between. Germline CDR1 is LNHNV and CDR2 is YYDKDF (reference sequence). CDR3 size: 15 residues. Points from the study as a whole: Compared with day 0, the breadth and depth of the Spike-specific TCR repertoire rose significantly after two doses of AZD1222.

Here immunoSEQ multiplex PCR was the method, and the copy in TCRdb shows in-frame clones only, minus some. The sample gives 130,000 to 150,000 clones, approximately 90% of which show up once; more than 12% is in the top ten. The receptor was derived from an adult in good health. This sample comprised peripheral blood, obtained on day 0 of AZD1222 vaccination. V usage is TRBV15 and J usage is TRBJ1-3; D is unclear. CDR3: CATSRVEYSGNTIYF. DNA for the CDR3: TGTGCCACCAGCAGAGTAGAGTACTCTGGAAACACCATATATTTT.